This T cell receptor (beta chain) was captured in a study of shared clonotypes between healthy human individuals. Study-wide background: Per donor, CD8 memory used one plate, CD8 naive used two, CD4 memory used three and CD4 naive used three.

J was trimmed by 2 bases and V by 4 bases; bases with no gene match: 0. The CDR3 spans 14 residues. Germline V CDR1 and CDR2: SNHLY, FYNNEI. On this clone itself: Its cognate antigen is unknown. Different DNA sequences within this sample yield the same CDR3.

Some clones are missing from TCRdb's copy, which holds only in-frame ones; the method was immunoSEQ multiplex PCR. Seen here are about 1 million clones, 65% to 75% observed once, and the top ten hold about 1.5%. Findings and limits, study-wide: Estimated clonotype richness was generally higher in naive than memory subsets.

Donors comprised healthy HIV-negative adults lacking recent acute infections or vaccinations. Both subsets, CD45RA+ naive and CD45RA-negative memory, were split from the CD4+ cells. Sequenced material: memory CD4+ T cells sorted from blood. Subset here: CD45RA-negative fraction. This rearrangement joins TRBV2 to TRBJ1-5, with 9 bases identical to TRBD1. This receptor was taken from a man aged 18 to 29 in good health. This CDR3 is CASSGDRGNQPQHF. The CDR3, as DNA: TGTGCCAGCAGTGGGGACAGGGGCAATCAGCCCCAGCATTTT. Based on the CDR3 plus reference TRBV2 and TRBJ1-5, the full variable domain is EPEVTQTPSHQVTQMGQEVILRCVPISNHLYFYWYRQILGQKVEFLVSFYNNEISEKSEIFDDQFSVERPDGSNFTLKIRSTKLEDSAMYFCASSGDRGNQPQHFGDGTRLSIL.